The clone carrying this T cell receptor beta chain was seen many times. Its cognate antigen is unknown. Using its own MiXCR run on the reads, TCRdb lists one record per CDR3 protein. The repertoire holds 900,000 to 950,000 distinct CDR3 sequences, with around 32% as singletons. This specimen belongs to a study of T cell repertoires in cytomegalovirus infection. This CDR3 region has 14 residues. Germline V CDR1 and CDR2: SGHTA, FQGNSA. The V end lost 1 base, the J end lost 4 bases, and 9 bases lay between the germline ends. Specimen: cultured CD8+ T cells from PBMCs, collected from culture after CMV antigen stimulation. The chain recombines TRBV7-2 with TRBJ2-3; D perhaps matches TRBD2 (6 bases). This sequence was found in a human donor in good health (CMV status not recorded). Some clones in this sample may be carry-over from other donors' samples. DNA of the CDR3: TGTGCCAGCAGCTTAGTACTAGCTCCAGATACGCAGTATTTT. It yields the protein CASSLVLAPDTQYF.